This entry concerns a single T cell receptor (beta chain). The antigen remains undetermined. The read terminates 3 residues before the CDR3 end, so the remaining end is supplied by the germline J gene. This sample is part of a study of T cell clonality in common variable immunodeficiency. CVID meant reduced serum IgG, IgA and/or IgM plus specific antibody deficiency. Patients and controls were mostly of Caucasian heritage. The table came from immunoSEQ multiplex PCR; TCRdb's copy has only in-frame clones and leaves some out. The table lists fewer than 8,500 clones, with around 3.8% in the top ten. The germline V gene encodes CDR1 SGHTA and CDR2 FQGNSA. This CDR3 comprises 13 residues. V gave up 3 bases and J gave up 1 base, with 6 bases separating them. Study outcomes and limitations: Authors noted CVID clonality's cause needs subpopulation repertoire sequencing. In common variable immunodeficiency, TCR beta chains reportedly carried fewer deletions and N-nucleotide insertions.

The chain is built from TRBV7-2 and TRBJ1-1; perhaps TRBD1 as D (5 bases). Specimen: peripheral blood mononuclear cells. This TCR was recovered from a human donor with common variable immunodeficiency. CDR3 in amino acids: CASSLRGNTEAFF. The sequenced CDR3 bases are TGTGCCAGCAGCTTGAGGGGGAACACTGAA.